This T cell receptor beta chain was sequenced in a study of blood T cell repertoires in COVID-19 (dated by TCRdb to the early 2020s). Regarding the complete study: Collaborator samples came from the United States, Italy and Spain and covered acute and convalescent phases of COVID-19. The samples were drawn from two sources: the first 160 participants of the ongoing ImmuneRACE study, and 1,000 to 1,500 subjects contributed by 6 global collaborators. HLA class I and class II types, where available, came from metadata supplied by the sample provider rather than from assay-based typing. The prospective study material was composed of cDNA or gDNA derived from T cells, B-cell-depleted T cells, or PBMCs. The repertoires were released in a freely available public database meant as a resource for research on the immune response to SARS-CoV-2. Deeply sampled blood TCRbeta repertoires from subjects exposed to, actively infected with, or recovered from COVID-19 were included in the dataset. The sample metadata nearly always contained a de-identified subject ID, COVID-19 status, age in years and sex. General conclusions and limits of the study: The quantity of clinical and demographic metadata differed by source and by participant and was supplied without curation.

This clone has only a few counts. Its antigen remains undetermined. No much larger clone is present one base from it, and per-base qualities are unavailable. A second Seattle source provided samples from volunteer blood donors who had recovered from COVID-19. The collaborating institutions used their own protocols to collect whole blood in K2EDTA tubes. For TCRbeta analysis, collaborator samples were shipped as frozen whole blood, as isolated PBMCs, or as DNA extracted from either sample type. The germline V and J ends show losses of 3 bases and 2 bases respectively, and no gene match explains 2 bases of the junction. Including cysteine and phenylalanine, the CDR3 has 14 amino acids. The CDR3 DNA has 42 bases and is translated from base 1. CDR1 is given as LNHNV and CDR2 as YYDKDF, both from the germline V gene (reference sequence). TCRbeta CDR3 regions were amplified from genomic DNA by means of the immunoSEQ Assay, a bias-controlled multiplex PCR. Processing in the source paper ran as follows. The number of nucleated cells in each sample was estimated from the amplification of reference gene primers within the assay. To quantify the absolute abundance of each unique TCRbeta CDR3 rearrangement, sequence reads were collapsed and filtered. For each sample, productive Simpson clonality was calculated as the square root of Simpson's diversity index over productive rearrangements. TCRdb holds this immuneACCESS table with in-frame rearrangements only. Some clones are missing; in checked studies, unresolved V genes explain under half, and the rest has no known cause. The V and J calls and clone size were taken over from that table, and D and trimming were inferred from the DNA. The sample table records 200,000 to 250,000 clones; 85% of these occur just once. Of the sample, over 2.5% is held by the ten largest clones.

In this chain, TRBV15 is recombined with TRBJ2-7; TRBD2 matches 9 bases in the middle. Material for sequencing was peripheral blood. The receptor was derived from a man aged 50-60 years who had recovered from COVID-19. The bases read TGTGCCACCAGCAGGACTAGCGGAGCCTACGAGCAGTACTTC. Its coded protein is CATSRTSGAYEQYF.